The source of this T cell receptor (beta chain) is a study of Ad26.COV2.S vaccination and SARS-CoV-2 variants. On the study more broadly: A participant enrolled in the COV1001 Ad26.COV2.S trial arm provided the sample.

The data were produced by immunoSEQ multiplex PCR, yet TCRdb's version contains in-frame clones alone and is incomplete. The sample includes hundreds of thousands of clones, around nine tenths of them seen just once. Documented treatment: around 19 received Ad26.COV2.S at low or high dose, single or two shots; a few received placebo; per-sample allocation not given. Vaccine and placebo recipients were sampled on day 63 after the first injection. This Boston cohort included adults aged 18-55 years. Wuhan-strain spike was delivered by a replication-incompetent Ad26 vector. CDR3 size: 14 residues. CDR1 is SEHNR, CDR2 FQNEAQ, per germline (reference sequence). V gave up 5 bases and J gave up 5 bases, with 16 bases separating them.

This chain connects TRBV7-9 to TRBJ2-7; weak D call: TRBD1 (5 bases). The receptor comes from a person aged 18-65 years who received the Ad26.COV2.S COVID-19 vaccine or a placebo. The sequencing here drew on peripheral blood, taken in a trial of Ad26.COV2.S vaccine versus placebo. In DNA, the CDR3 is TGTGCCAGCAGCACACGTACAGGTGTACACGAGCAGTACTTC. Translated, it gives CASSTRTGVHEQYF.